The 13 T cell receptor beta chains below were found in one sample sequenced in a study of blood T cells in healthy people across ages. Next came a second PCR, run for about 6 to 11 cycles, which used a sample-barcoded 5' primer along with a J-beta primer mix. In TCRdb, the 5' RACE reads were re-called with MiXCR into one record per CDR3 protein. The sample yields 1.4 million to 1.5 million distinct CDR3 sequences, approximately 42% seen once. The sample was blood. These receptors all stem from a woman aged 18-29 years in good health.

The chain employs TRBV20-1 and TRBJ2-7; D might be TRBD1 (5 bases). Trimming shortened V by 3 bases and J by 4 bases, and 10 bases separated the two germline ends. Germline CDR1 and CDR2: DFQATT and SNEGSKA (reference sequence). The CDR3 has 12 residues. In nucleotides, the CDR3 is TGCAGTGCTAGGGACATAGGATACGAGCAGTACTTC. It codes for CSARDIGYEQYF.

V usage is TRBV18 and J usage is TRBJ1-6; D gene ambiguous. V shed 3 bases and J shed 4 bases, with 7 bases lying between them. CDR1 KGHSH and CDR2 LQKENI come from the germline V gene. This CDR3 has 14 amino acids. The CDR3 DNA follows: TGTGCCAGCTCACCGTGGGGTTATAATTCACCCCTCCACTTT. Residues: CASSPWGYNSPLHF.

The chain carries TRBV4-1 and TRBJ1-1; D is perhaps TRBD1 (6 bases). Trimming stripped 2 bases from V and 3 bases from J, with 13 bases between. The V gene's germline CDR1 is MGHRA and CDR2 YSYEKL. This CDR3 is 15 amino acids long. CDR3 bases: TGCGCCAGCAGCCAACACAGGGAGTTGGACACTGAAGCTTTCTTT. Its translation: CASSQHRELDTEAFF.

This rearrangement joins TRBV29-1 to TRBJ2-7, with D hard to call. Trimming stripped 0 bases from V and 5 bases from J, with 11 bases between. The CDR3 loop spans 13 amino acids. Germline-derived CDR1 and CDR2 are SQVTM and ANQGSEA. CDR3 loop: CSVEDWPVNEQYF. In DNA, the CDR3 is TGCAGCGTTGAAGATTGGCCGGTCAACGAGCAGTACTTC.

V usage is TRBV13 and J usage is TRBJ1-1; possibly TRBD1 for D (5 bases). CDR1 and CDR2 from the germline V gene are PRHDT and FYEKMQ (reference sequence). The CDR3 totals 15 residues. V lost 1 base, J lost 0 bases, and 9 bases lay in between. The CDR3 DNA reads as TGTGCCAGCAGCTTAGAGGGGTTGATGAACACTGAAGCTTTCTTT. Its translation is CASSLEGLMNTEAFF.

The rearrangement links TRBV5-5 to TRBJ2-7; 9 bases line up with TRBD2. CDR1 SGHKS and CDR2 YYEKEE come from the germline V gene (reference sequence). V gave up 5 bases and J gave up 6 bases; unmatched junction bases: 6. The CDR3 extends over 13 amino acids. CDR3 DNA: TGTGCCAGCAGGCTAGCGGGAAACTGCGAGCAGTACTTC. Translated: CASRLAGNCEQYF.

This clonotype occurred a few times. The rearrangement joins TRBV7-2 to TRBJ1-1; TRBD1 might be the D (6 bases). The CDR3 length is 17 residues. Germline V gene lookup returns CDR1 SGHTA and CDR2 FQGNSA. Trimming shortened V by 1 base and J by 5 bases, and 20 bases separated the two germline ends. The CDR3 is CASSLESRAGAKTEAFF. CDR3 sequence (DNA): TGTGCCAGCAGCTTAGAATCCAGGGCAGGGGCAAAAACTGAAGCTTTCTTT.

The DNA for the CDR3 is TGCAGCGTTGGCCCCAATCAGGGGCGGATTACCTATGGCTACACCTTC. Its protein product is CSVGPNQGRITYGYTF. The chain recombines TRBV29-1 with TRBJ1-2; D may be TRBD1 (6 bases). Germline CDR1 is SQVTM and CDR2 is ANQGSEA. The CDR3 contains 16 residues. V dropped 4 bases and J dropped 4 bases, with 22 bases sitting between them.

This clonotype was counted only a few times. The chain is built from TRBV27 and TRBJ2-3; 11 bases line up with TRBD1. The CDR3 runs 14 residues. With V trimmed by 5 bases and J by 8 bases, 6 bases remained unmatched. Germline V lookup: CDR1 MNHEY, CDR2 SMNVEV (reference sequence). The CDR3 loop reads CASSPGQGEITQYF. In nucleotides, the CDR3 is TGTGCCAGCAGTCCGGGACAGGGGGAGATTACGCAGTATTTT.

With regard to this clonotype: One junction end does not reproduce the germline sequence, and a read error may be involved. V usage is TRBV28 and J usage is TRBJ1-1; weak D call: TRBD1 (6 bases). CDR3 size: 15 residues. Looked up from germline, CDR1 is MDHEN and CDR2 is SYDVKM. The CDR3 is CAGSFPGVSGTEAFF. The CDR3 DNA is TGTGCCGGCAGTTTTCCAGGGGTCAGTGGGACTGAAGCTTTCTTT.

J is TRBJ1-5 and V is TRBV11-2, with TRBD1 identical over 9 bases. The CDR3 consists of 17 residues. Trimming at V came to 5 bases and at J to 3 bases, leaving 11 bases not matched to a gene. Germline CDR1 is SGHAT and CDR2 is FQNNGV. As DNA, the CDR3 is TGTGCCAGCAGCCCTGGGACAGGGTGGTTTACCAATCAGCCCCAGCATTTT. Protein: CASSPGTGWFTNQPQHF.

The J gene is TRBJ2-3, the V gene TRBV6-5, with 8 bases that match TRBD1. Germline CDR1 reads MNHEY; CDR2 reads SVGAGI. CDR3 size: 16 residues. Trimming removed 2 bases from V and 3 bases from J; junction bases left unmatched: 7. The CDR3 loop is CASSYGTRQGTDTQYF. DNA of the CDR3: TGTGCCAGCAGTTACGGGACCCGACAGGGGACAGATACGCAGTATTTT.

The CDR3, as DNA: TGTGCCAGCAGTCCCTTTGGGGGGGCCAGCACAGATACGCAGTATTTT. It specifies CASSPFGGASTDTQYF. V gene TRBV2 combines with J gene TRBJ2-3; weak D call: TRBD2 (7 bases). Looked up from germline, CDR1 is SNHLY and CDR2 is FYNNEI. The CDR3 is 16 residues long. V lost 5 bases and J lost 0, with 15 bases in between.